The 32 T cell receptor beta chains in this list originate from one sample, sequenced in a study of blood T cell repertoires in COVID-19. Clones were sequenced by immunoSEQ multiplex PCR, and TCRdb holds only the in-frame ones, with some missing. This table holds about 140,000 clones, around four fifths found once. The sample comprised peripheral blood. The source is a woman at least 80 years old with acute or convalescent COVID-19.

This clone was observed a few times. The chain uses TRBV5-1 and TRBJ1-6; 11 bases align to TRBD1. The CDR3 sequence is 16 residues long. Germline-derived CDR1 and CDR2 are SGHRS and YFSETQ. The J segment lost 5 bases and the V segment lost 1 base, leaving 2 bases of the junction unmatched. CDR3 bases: TGCGCCAGCAGCTTGATGGGACAGGGGGATAATTCACCCCTCCACTTT. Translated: CASSLMGQGDNSPLHF.

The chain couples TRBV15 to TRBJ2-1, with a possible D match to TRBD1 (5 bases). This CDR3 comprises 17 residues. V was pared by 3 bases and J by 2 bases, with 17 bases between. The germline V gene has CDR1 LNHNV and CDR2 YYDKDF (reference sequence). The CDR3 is CATSRATRQTPYNEQFF. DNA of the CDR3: TGTGCCACCAGCAGGGCAACCCGACAGACCCCCTACAATGAGCAGTTCTTC.

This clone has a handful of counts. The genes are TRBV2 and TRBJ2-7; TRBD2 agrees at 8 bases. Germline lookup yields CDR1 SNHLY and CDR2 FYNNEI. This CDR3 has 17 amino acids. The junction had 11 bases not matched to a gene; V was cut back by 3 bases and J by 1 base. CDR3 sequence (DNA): TGTGCCAGCAGTGATATCCCTGGACTAGCTTTATCCTACGAGCAGTACTTC. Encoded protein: CASSDIPGLALSYEQYF.

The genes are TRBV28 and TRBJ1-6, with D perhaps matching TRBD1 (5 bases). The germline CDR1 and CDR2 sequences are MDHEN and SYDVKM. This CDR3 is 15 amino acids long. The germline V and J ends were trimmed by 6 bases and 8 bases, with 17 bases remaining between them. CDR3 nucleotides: TGTGCCAGCAGCCCGTTTGGGGCCTCACATTCACCCCTCCACTTT. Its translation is CASSPFGASHSPLHF.

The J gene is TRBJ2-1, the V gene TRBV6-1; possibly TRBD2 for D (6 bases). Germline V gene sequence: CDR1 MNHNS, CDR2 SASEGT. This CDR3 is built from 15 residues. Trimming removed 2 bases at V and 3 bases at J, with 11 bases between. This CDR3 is CASSELAGYYNEQFF. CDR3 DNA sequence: TGTGCCAGCAGTGAACTGGCGGGATACTACAATGAGCAGTTCTTC.

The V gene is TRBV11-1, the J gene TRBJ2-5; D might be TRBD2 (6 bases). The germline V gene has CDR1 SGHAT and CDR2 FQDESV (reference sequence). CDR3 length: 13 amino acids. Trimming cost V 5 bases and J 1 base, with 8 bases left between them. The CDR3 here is CASSPTSQETQYF. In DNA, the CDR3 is TGTGCCAGCAGCCCGACTAGCCAAGAGACCCAGTACTTC.

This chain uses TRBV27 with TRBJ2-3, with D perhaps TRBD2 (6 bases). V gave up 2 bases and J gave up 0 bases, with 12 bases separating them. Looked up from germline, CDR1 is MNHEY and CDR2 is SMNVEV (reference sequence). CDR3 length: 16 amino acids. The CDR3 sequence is CASSLGRGYSTDTQYF. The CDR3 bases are TGTGCCAGCAGTTTAGGTCGGGGGTACAGCACAGATACGCAGTATTTT.

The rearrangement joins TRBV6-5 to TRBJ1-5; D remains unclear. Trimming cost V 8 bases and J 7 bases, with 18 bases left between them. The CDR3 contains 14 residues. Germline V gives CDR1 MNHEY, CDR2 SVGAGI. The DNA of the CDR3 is TGTGCCAGCCTCATGACACAGCAGTACCAGCCCCAGCATTTT. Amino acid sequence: CASLMTQQYQPQHF.

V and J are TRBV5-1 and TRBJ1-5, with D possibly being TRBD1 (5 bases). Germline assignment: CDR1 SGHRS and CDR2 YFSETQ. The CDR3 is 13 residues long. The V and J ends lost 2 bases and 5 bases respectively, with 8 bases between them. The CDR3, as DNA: TGCGCCAGCAGCTTCGCGGGGGATCAGCCCCAGCATTTT. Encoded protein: CASSFAGDQPQHF.

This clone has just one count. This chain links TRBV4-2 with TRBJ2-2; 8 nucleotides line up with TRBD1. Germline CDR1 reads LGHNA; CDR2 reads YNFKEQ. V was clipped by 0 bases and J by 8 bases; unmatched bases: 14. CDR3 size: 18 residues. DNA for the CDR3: TGTGCCAGCAGCCAAGATGTAGCAGGGGGCGAAAGGTTTGGGGAGCTGTTTTTT. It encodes CASSQDVAGGERFGELFF.

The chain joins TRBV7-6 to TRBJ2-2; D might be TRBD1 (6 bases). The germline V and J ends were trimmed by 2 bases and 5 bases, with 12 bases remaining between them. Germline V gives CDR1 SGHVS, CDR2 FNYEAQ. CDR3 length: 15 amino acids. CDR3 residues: CASSLSRGRTGELFF. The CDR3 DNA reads TGTGCCAGCAGCTTAAGCAGGGGTAGGACCGGGGAGCTGTTTTTT.

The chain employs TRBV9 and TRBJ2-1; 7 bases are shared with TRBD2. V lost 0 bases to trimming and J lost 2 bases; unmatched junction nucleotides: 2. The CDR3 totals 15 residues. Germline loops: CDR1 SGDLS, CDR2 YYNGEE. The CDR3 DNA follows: TGTGCCAGCAGCGTAGACGGGGGGACCTACAATGAGCAGTTCTTC. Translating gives CASSVDGGTYNEQFF.

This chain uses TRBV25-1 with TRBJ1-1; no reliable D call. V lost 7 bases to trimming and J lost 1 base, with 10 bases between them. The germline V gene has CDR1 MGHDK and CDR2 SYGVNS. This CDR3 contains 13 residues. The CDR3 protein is CASTKTTNTEAFF. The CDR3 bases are TGTGCCAGCACTAAGACAACGAACACTGAAGCTTTCTTT. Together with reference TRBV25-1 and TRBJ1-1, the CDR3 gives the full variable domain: EADIYQTPRYLVIGTGKKITLECSQTMGHDKMYWYQQDPGMELHLIHYSYGVNSTEKGDLSSESTVSRIRTEHFPLTLESARPSHTSQYLCASTKTTNTEAFFGQGTRLTVV.

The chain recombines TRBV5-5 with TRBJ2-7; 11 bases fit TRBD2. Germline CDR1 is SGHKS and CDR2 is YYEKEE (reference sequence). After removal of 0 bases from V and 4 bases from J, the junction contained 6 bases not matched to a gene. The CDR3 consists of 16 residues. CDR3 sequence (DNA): TGTGCCAGCAGCTTGGCGGTTAGCGGGGGGGCGTACGAGCAGTACTTC. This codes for CASSLAVSGGAYEQYF.

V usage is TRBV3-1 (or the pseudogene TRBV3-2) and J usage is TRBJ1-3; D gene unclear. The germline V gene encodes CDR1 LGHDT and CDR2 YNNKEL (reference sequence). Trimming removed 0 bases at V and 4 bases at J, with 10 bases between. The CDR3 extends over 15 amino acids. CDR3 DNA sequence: TGTGCCAGCAGCCAAGATTTCCGGGTAGGAAACACCATATATTTT. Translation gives CASSQDFRVGNTIYF.

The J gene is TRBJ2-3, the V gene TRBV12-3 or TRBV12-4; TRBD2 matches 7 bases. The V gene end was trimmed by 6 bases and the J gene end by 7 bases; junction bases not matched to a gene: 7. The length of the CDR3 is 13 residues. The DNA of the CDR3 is TGTGCCAGCAGCCCAAAGGGACTACATACGCAGTATTTT. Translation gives CASSPKGLHTQYF.

CDR3 protein: CASRVAGEGYEQYF. The CDR3 region has the DNA TGCGCCAGCAGGGTAGCGGGAGAGGGCTACGAGCAGTACTTC. The chain recombines TRBV10-2 with TRBJ2-7, with 9 bases that match TRBD2. This CDR3 comprises 14 residues. V shed 6 bases, J shed 3 bases, and the junction held 6 bases outside the gene matches. CDR1 is WSHSY, CDR2 SAAADI, per germline.

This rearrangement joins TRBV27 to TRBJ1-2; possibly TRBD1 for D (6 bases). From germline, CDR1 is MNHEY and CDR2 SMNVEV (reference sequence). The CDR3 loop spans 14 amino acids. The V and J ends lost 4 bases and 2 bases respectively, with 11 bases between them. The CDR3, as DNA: TGTGCCAGCAGTTACAAGGGGGAGAACTATGGCTACACCTTC. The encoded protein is CASSYKGENYGYTF.

The DNA for the CDR3 is TGTGCCAGCAGTCCTGGGCTCTTTGAAAGTAGGGAAAAACTGTTTTTT. Protein sequence: CASSPGLFESREKLFF. This sequence joins TRBV27 and TRBJ1-4; D not resolved. This CDR3 region has 16 residues. With 5 bases removed from V and 8 bases from J, the gap between germline ends came to 21 bases. Germline V gene data show CDR1 as MNHEY and CDR2 as SMNVEV (reference sequence). The whole variable domain, remainder taken from reference TRBV27 and TRBJ1-4, is EAQVTQNPRYLITVTGKKLTVTCSQNMNHEYMSWYRQDPGLGLRQIYYSMNVEVTDKGDVPEGYKVSRKEKRNFPLILESPSPNQTSLYFCASSPGLFESREKLFFGSGTQLSVL.

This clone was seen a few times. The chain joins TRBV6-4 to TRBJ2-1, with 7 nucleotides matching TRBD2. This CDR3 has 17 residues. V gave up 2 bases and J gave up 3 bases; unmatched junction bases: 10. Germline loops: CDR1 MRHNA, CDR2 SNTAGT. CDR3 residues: CASSDGRLADNYNEQFF. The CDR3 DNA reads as TGTGCCAGCAGTGACGGGAGGCTAGCGGACAACTACAATGAGCAGTTCTTC.

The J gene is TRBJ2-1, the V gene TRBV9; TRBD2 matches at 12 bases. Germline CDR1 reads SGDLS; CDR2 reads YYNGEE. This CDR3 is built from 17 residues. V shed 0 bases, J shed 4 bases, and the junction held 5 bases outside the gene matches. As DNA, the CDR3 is TGTGCCAGCAGCGTAGACCCCGGGACTAGCGGGTACAATGAGCAGTTCTTC. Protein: CASSVDPGTSGYNEQFF.

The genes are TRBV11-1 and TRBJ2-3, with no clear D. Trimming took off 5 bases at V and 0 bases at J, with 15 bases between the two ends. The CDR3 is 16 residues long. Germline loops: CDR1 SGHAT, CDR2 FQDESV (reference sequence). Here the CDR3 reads CASSPRSTTSTDTQYF. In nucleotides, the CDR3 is TGTGCCAGCAGCCCCAGGTCCACAACTAGCACAGATACGCAGTATTTT.

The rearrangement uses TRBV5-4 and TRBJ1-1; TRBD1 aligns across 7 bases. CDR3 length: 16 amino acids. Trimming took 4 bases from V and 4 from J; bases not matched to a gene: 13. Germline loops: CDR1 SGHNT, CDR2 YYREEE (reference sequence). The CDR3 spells CASSTKQTGAGTEAFF. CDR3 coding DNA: TGTGCCAGCAGCACGAAACAAACAGGGGCGGGCACTGAAGCTTTCTTT.

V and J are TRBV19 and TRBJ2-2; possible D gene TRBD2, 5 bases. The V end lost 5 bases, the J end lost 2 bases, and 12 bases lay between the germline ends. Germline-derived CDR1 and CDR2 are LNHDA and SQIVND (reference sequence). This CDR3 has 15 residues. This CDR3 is CASSWRRGNTGELFF. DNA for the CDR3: TGTGCCAGTAGTTGGAGACGGGGAAACACCGGGGAGCTGTTTTTT.

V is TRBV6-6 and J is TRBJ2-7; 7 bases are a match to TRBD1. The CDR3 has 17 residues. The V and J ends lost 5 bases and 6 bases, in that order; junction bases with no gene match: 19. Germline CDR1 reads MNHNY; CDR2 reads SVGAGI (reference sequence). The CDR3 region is CASSPASTGLPSREQYF. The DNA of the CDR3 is TGTGCCAGCAGTCCGGCCTCGACAGGGCTCCCATCTCGCGAGCAGTACTTC.

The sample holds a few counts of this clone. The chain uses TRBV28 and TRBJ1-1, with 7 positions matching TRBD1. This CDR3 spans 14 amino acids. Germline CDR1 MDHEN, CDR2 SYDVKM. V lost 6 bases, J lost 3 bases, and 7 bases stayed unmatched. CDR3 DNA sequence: TGTGCCAGCAGCAGATCAGGGGGGCACACTGAAGCTTTCTTT. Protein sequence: CASSRSGGHTEAFF.

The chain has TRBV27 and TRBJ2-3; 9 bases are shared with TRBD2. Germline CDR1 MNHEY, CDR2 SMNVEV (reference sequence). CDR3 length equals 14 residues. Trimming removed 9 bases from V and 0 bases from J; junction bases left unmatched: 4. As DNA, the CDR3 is TGTGCCAGTCGCAGCGGGGGGAGCACAGATACGCAGTATTTT. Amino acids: CASRSGGSTDTQYF.

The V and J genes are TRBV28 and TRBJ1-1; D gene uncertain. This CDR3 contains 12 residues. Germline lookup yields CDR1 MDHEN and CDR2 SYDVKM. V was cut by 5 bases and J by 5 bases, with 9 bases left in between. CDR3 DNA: TGTGCCAGCAGTAGGCAGGAAACTGAAGCTTTCTTT. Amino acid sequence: CASSRQETEAFF.

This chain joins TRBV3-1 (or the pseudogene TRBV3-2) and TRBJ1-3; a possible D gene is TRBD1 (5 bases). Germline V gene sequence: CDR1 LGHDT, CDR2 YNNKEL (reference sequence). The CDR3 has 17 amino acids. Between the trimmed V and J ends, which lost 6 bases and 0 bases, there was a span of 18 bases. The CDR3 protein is CASSFSAWGGSGNTIYF. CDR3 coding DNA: TGTGCCAGCAGTTTCTCGGCCTGGGGGGGCTCTGGAAACACCATATATTTT.

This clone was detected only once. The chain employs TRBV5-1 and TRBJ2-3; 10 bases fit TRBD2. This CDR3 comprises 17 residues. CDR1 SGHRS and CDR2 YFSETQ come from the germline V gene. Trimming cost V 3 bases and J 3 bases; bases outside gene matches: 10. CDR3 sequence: CASSSPITSGITDTQYF. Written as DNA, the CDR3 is TGCGCCAGCAGCTCGCCGATAACTAGCGGGATAACAGATACGCAGTATTTT.

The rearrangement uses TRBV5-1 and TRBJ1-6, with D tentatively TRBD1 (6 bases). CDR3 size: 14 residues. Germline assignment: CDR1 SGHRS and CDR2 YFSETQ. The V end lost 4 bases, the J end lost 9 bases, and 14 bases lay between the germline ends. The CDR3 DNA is TGCGCCAGCAGCCCGGGACAAGGGGGTTCACCCCTCCACTTT. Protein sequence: CASSPGQGGSPLHF. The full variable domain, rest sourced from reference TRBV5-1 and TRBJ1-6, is KAGVTQTPRYLIKTRGQQVTLSCSPISGHRSVSWYQQTPGQGLQFLFEYFSETQRNKGNFPGRFSGRQFSNSRSEMNVSTLELGDSALYLCASSPGQGGSPLHFGNGTRLTVT.

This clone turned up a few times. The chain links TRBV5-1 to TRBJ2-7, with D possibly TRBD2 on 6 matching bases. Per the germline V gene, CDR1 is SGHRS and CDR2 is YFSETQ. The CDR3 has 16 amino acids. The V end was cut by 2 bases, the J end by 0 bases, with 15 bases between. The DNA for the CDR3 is TGCGCCAGCAGCTTAAACCTAGCGAGGGACTCCTACGAGCAGTACTTC. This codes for CASSLNLARDSYEQYF. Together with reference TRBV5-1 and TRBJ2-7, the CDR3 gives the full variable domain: KAGVTQTPRYLIKTRGQQVTLSCSPISGHRSVSWYQQTPGQGLQFLFEYFSETQRNKGNFPGRFSGRQFSNSRSEMNVSTLELGDSALYLCASSLNLARDSYEQYFGPGTRLTVT.